A selection of T cell receptor beta chains follows, all from one sample in a study of T cell changes during pregnancy in multiple sclerosis. The repertoire was sequenced with immunoSEQ multiplex PCR; TCRdb's copy has only in-frame clones and lacks some. The table has some 100,000 clones, roughly nine tenths seen once. The material was peripheral blood, obtained in the second trimester of pregnancy. These TCRs come from a female donor with multiple sclerosis, enrolled in a pregnancy study. Both conserved end residues are part of each CDR3. D genes are given only for firm matches. Part of the rows lack a size; the others show once, few, many or a class for expanded clones.

abundance: NA; j_gene: TRBJ2-7; d_gene: TRBD1; v_gene: TRBV5-4; CDR3aa: CASSLVGTGLAEQYF; CDR3nt: TGTGCCAGCAGCTTGGTTGGGACAGGGTTAGCCGAGCAGTACTTC
abundance: NA; j_gene: TRBJ1-1; d_gene: NA; v_gene: TRBV18; CDR3aa: CASSPDTNTEAFF; CDR3nt: TGTGCCAGCTCTCCCGACACGAACACTGAAGCTTTCTTT
abundance: NA; j_gene: TRBJ1-2; d_gene: TRBD1; v_gene: TRBV5-1; CDR3aa: CASSSPDRGLGYTF; CDR3nt: TGCGCCAGCAGTTCCCCGGACAGGGGGCTAGGCTACACCTTC
abundance: NA; j_gene: TRBJ1-2; d_gene: NA; v_gene: TRBV2; CDR3aa: CASSAGTLDYGYTF; CDR3nt: TGTGCCAGCAGCGCAGGCACCCTCGACTATGGCTACACCTTC
abundance: NA; j_gene: TRBJ2-7; d_gene: NA; v_gene: TRBV5-1; CDR3aa: CASSLSSPYEQYF; CDR3nt: TGCGCCAGCAGCCTCTCGAGTCCCTACGAGCAGTACTTC
abundance: NA; j_gene: TRBJ1-2; d_gene: TRBD1; v_gene: TRBV5-4; CDR3aa: CASSSTGSPSRGYGYTF; CDR3nt: TGTGCCAGCAGTTCGACAGGGTCCCCCTCGAGAGGCTATGGCTACACCTTC
abundance: NA; j_gene: TRBJ1-5; d_gene: TRBD1; v_gene: TRBV7-6; CDR3aa: CASSLGSGQGAQPQHF; CDR3nt: TGTGCCAGCAGCTTAGGCTCAGGACAGGGGGCGCAGCCCCAGCATTTT
abundance: NA; j_gene: TRBJ1-1; d_gene: TRBD1; v_gene: TRBV7-9; CDR3aa: CASSDRDSYTEAFF; CDR3nt: TGTGCCAGCAGCGACCGGGACAGTTACACTGAAGCTTTCTTT
abundance: NA; j_gene: TRBJ1-2; d_gene: TRBD1; v_gene: TRBV19; CDR3aa: CASSSPGQGQNYGYTF; CDR3nt: TGTGCCAGTAGTTCACCCGGACAGGGACAAAACTATGGCTACACCTTC
abundance: once; j_gene: TRBJ2-6; d_gene: NA; v_gene: TRBV30; CDR3aa: CASGPVLTF; CDR3nt: TGTGCCTCGGGTCCCGTCCTGACTTTC